This T cell receptor beta chain derives from a study of blood T cell repertoires in COVID-19. Turning to the study itself: Sample material is recorded as cDNA or gDNA derived from T cells, B-cell-depleted T cells, or PBMCs.

J was trimmed by 7 bases and V by 2 bases; bases with no gene match: 2. The CDR3 covers 11 residues. The V gene's germline CDR1 is GTSNPN and CDR2 SVGIG (reference sequence). This clone occurred a few times. This table comes from immunoSEQ multiplex PCR, and its TCRdb copy is limited to in-frame clones, with some not included. Seen here are under 150,000 clones, 90% observed once, and the top ten hold 4.6%. The chain is built from TRBV30 and TRBJ2-7; 7 bases are a match to TRBD2. Sequenced: peripheral blood. The TCR was taken from a woman aged 50 to 65 with acute or convalescent COVID-19. CDR3 residues: CAWSWGGEQYF. In DNA form, the CDR3 reads TGTGCCTGGAGTTGGGGGGGTGAGCAGTACTTC. Combining the CDR3 with reference TRBV30 and TRBJ2-7 gives the whole variable domain SQTIHQWPATLVQPVGSPLSLECTVEGTSNPNLYWYRQAAGRGLQLLFYSVGIGQISSEVPQNLSASRPQDRQFILSSKKLLLSDSGFYLCAWSWGGEQYFGPGTRLTVT.